This is a list of T cell receptor beta chains from one sample in a study of shared clonotypes between healthy human individuals. Sequenced by immunoSEQ multiplex PCR; TCRdb stores in-frame clones only, minus some. The sample lists about 2,500,000 clones; just over 90% were seen once. Sequencing was done on a sample of naive CD4+ T cells sorted from blood. Source of these receptors: a man younger than 35 in good health. Each CDR3 is given with its conserved first and last residue. The D gene is left open where the match is weak. Expanded clones are given a class, and other clones once, few, many or no size at all.

d_gene: TRBD2
v_gene: TRBV7-9
abundance: .
j_gene: TRBJ2-1
CDR3nt: TGTGCCAGCAGCCCCCGAGCGGGAGTGCTCTACAATGAGCAGTTCTTC
CDR3aa: CASSPRAGVLYNEQFF

d_gene: .
v_gene: TRBV9
abundance: .
j_gene: TRBJ2-4
CDR3nt: TGTGCCAGCAGCGTAGACGTCGGTAAAAACATTCAGTACTTC
CDR3aa: CASSVDVGKNIQYF

d_gene: .
v_gene: TRBV5-1
abundance: .
j_gene: TRBJ1-5
CDR3nt: TGCGCCAGCAGCCGTAAAATCTCAGGGAAAAGGGGTTATCAGCCCCAGCATTTT
CDR3aa: CASSRKISGKRGYQPQHF

d_gene: TRBD1
v_gene: TRBV25-1
abundance: few
j_gene: TRBJ1-1
CDR3nt: TGTGCCAGCAGTGCGACAGGGGGAGGAGGTACTGAAGCTTTCTTT
CDR3aa: CASSATGGGGTEAFF

d_gene: .
v_gene: TRBV6-5
abundance: .
j_gene: TRBJ2-7
CDR3nt: TGTGCCAGCAGTTCCCCTCGGGGGGCGGTATCATACGAGCAGTACTTC
CDR3aa: CASSSPRGAVSYEQYF

d_gene: .
v_gene: TRBV6-5
abundance: .
j_gene: TRBJ1-3
CDR3nt: TGTGCCAGCAGTTACTCTGGGATAGGTGGAAACACCATATATTTT
CDR3aa: CASSYSGIGGNTIYF

d_gene: TRBD2
v_gene: TRBV10-3
abundance: .
j_gene: TRBJ2-3
CDR3nt: TGTGCCATCAGTGAAGTTCGGCGGGGGGGCACAGATACGCAGTATTTT
CDR3aa: CAISEVRRGGTDTQYF

d_gene: .
v_gene: TRBV30
abundance: .
j_gene: TRBJ2-2
CDR3nt: TGTGCCTGGACCCTCAGCGGGGAGCTGTTTTTT
CDR3aa: CAWTLSGELFF

d_gene: TRBD1
v_gene: TRBV28
abundance: .
j_gene: TRBJ1-4
CDR3nt: TGTGCCAGCAGTCTCGGACAGGGAGGAAGGGAAAAACTGTTTTTT
CDR3aa: CASSLGQGGREKLFF

d_gene: .
v_gene: TRBV18
abundance: .
j_gene: TRBJ2-7
CDR3nt: TGTGCCAGCTCACCGACAGAGTACGAGCAGTACTTC
CDR3aa: CASSPTEYEQYF

d_gene: .
v_gene: TRBV5-8
abundance: .
j_gene: TRBJ1-2
CDR3nt: TGTGCCAGCAGCGCATGGGACCTCACCTATGGCTACACCTTC
CDR3aa: CASSAWDLTYGYTF

d_gene: .
v_gene: TRBV11-3
abundance: .
j_gene: TRBJ2-5
CDR3nt: TGTGCCAGCAGCTTAAACTATCAAGAGACCCAGTACTTC
CDR3aa: CASSLNYQETQYF

d_gene: TRBD1
v_gene: TRBV28
abundance: .
j_gene: TRBJ2-5
CDR3nt: TGTGCCAGCAGTAGGCGACAGGGCCCAGAGACCCAGTACTTC
CDR3aa: CASSRRQGPETQYF

d_gene: .
v_gene: TRBV2
abundance: .
j_gene: TRBJ2-7
CDR3nt: TGTGCCAGCTTCGGAGCGAGCACTTCCTACGAGCAGTACTTC
CDR3aa: CASFGASTSYEQYF

d_gene: .
v_gene: TRBV18
abundance: once
j_gene: TRBJ1-1
CDR3nt: TGTGCCAGCTCACCTGCCGGGACCACCAACACTGAAGCTTTCTTT
CDR3aa: CASSPAGTTNTEAFF

d_gene: .
v_gene: TRBV9
abundance: .
j_gene: TRBJ1-4
CDR3nt: TGTGCCAGCAGCGTAGATGGGACACGAAATGAAAAACTGTTTTTT
CDR3aa: CASSVDGTRNEKLFF

d_gene: TRBD2
v_gene: TRBV10-3
abundance: .
j_gene: TRBJ2-2
CDR3nt: TGTGCCATCAAAATAGGGCGGGGGGCGACGAACACCGGGGAGCTGTTTTTT
CDR3aa: CAIKIGRGATNTGELFF

d_gene: .
v_gene: TRBV6-6
abundance: .
j_gene: TRBJ1-4
CDR3nt: TGTGCCAGCAGTTTGCCCAGGGAATCATGGCTGTTTTTT
CDR3aa: CASSLPRESWLFF

d_gene: TRBD1
v_gene: TRBV2
abundance: once
j_gene: TRBJ1-1
CDR3nt: TGTGCCAGCAGTGTCGAGGGGGCGCCCACTGAAGCTTTCTTT
CDR3aa: CASSVEGAPTEAFF

d_gene: .
v_gene: TRBV2
abundance: .
j_gene: TRBJ1-5
CDR3nt: TGTGCCAGCAGCCCCGGTGCCAATCGTGCGGGGACCCAGCATTTT
CDR3aa: CASSPGANRAGTQHF

d_gene: TRBD2
v_gene: TRBV30
abundance: .
j_gene: TRBJ2-6
CDR3nt: TGTGCCTACCAGAGTAGCGGGATTTACTCTGGGGCCAACGTCCTGACTTTC
CDR3aa: CAYQSSGIYSGANVLTF

d_gene: TRBD1
v_gene: TRBV7-9
abundance: .
j_gene: TRBJ2-7
CDR3nt: TGTGCCAGCAGTTACGGGACAGGAGATACCTACGAGCAGTACTTC
CDR3aa: CASSYGTGDTYEQYF

d_gene: .
v_gene: TRBV6-6
abundance: .
j_gene: TRBJ2-5
CDR3nt: TGTGCCAGCAGTTACCTGGGACTCTTCCAGGAGACCCAGTACTTC
CDR3aa: CASSYLGLFQETQYF

d_gene: .
v_gene: TRBV4-3
abundance: once
j_gene: TRBJ2-1
CDR3nt: TGCGCCAGCAGCTACCTTCTGGGGGGTGGAGCAGATGAGCAGTTCTTC
CDR3aa: CASSYLLGGGADEQFF

d_gene: TRBD2
v_gene: TRBV19
abundance: .
j_gene: TRBJ2-3
CDR3nt: TGTGCCAGTCGACTCCTAGCGGGAGGGGCAGATACGCAGTATTTT
CDR3aa: CASRLLAGGADTQYF

d_gene: .
v_gene: TRBV7-2
abundance: once
j_gene: TRBJ1-6
CDR3nt: TGTGCCAGCAGCTTTCGACTAGGGGAGGGGAATTCACCCCTCCACTTT
CDR3aa: CASSFRLGEGNSPLHF

d_gene: .
v_gene: TRBV25-1
abundance: .
j_gene: TRBJ2-1
CDR3nt: TGTGCCAGCAGTGACCTAGCGCCTTTTCATGAGCAGTTCTTC
CDR3aa: CASSDLAPFHEQFF

d_gene: TRBD1
v_gene: TRBV5-8
abundance: .
j_gene: TRBJ2-7
CDR3nt: TGTGCCAGCAGCTTGTATGGACAGGGGGTATACGAGCAGTACTTC
CDR3aa: CASSLYGQGVYEQYF

d_gene: TRBD2
v_gene: TRBV2
abundance: .
j_gene: TRBJ2-7
CDR3nt: TGTGCCAGCAGGGCTAGCGGGGTTTTAATCTACGAGCAGTACTTC
CDR3aa: CASRASGVLIYEQYF

d_gene: .
v_gene: TRBV19
abundance: once
j_gene: TRBJ1-2
CDR3nt: TGTGCCAGTACTCAGGCGGTCCCTAACTATGGCTACACCTTC
CDR3aa: CASTQAVPNYGYTF

d_gene: .
v_gene: TRBV9
abundance: .
j_gene: TRBJ1-6
CDR3nt: TGTGCCAGCAGCCCTACTAGGACCTATAATTCACCCCTCCACTTT
CDR3aa: CASSPTRTYNSPLHF

d_gene: .
v_gene: TRBV2
abundance: .
j_gene: TRBJ2-1
CDR3nt: TGTGCCAGCAGTGAAGGTCCCCCACCCAAGGGGCAGTTCTTC
CDR3aa: CASSEGPPPKGQFF

d_gene: TRBD2
v_gene: TRBV10-3
abundance: .
j_gene: TRBJ2-7
CDR3nt: TGTGCCATCAGTGAGCCACTAGCGGGGGGCTCTTACGAGCAGTACTTC
CDR3aa: CAISEPLAGGSYEQYF

d_gene: .
v_gene: TRBV6-5
abundance: .
j_gene: TRBJ1-3
CDR3nt: TGTGCCAGCAGTTACGACGGCGGCCGCTCTGGAAACACCATATATTTT
CDR3aa: CASSYDGGRSGNTIYF

d_gene: .
v_gene: TRBV5-1
abundance: once
j_gene: TRBJ1-1
CDR3nt: TGCGCCAGCAGCTTGACGACAGTCGGGGGCACTGAAGCTTTCTTT
CDR3aa: CASSLTTVGGTEAFF

d_gene: TRBD1
v_gene: TRBV19
abundance: .
j_gene: TRBJ2-7
CDR3nt: TGTGCCAGTGGGCCCGGCAGGGGGCGAGGAGAGCAGTACTTC
CDR3aa: CASGPGRGRGEQYF

d_gene: TRBD2
v_gene: TRBV6-5
abundance: .
j_gene: TRBJ2-7
CDR3nt: TGTGCCAGCAACACCGGGACTAGCGGGACTCCCGAGCAGTACTTC
CDR3aa: CASNTGTSGTPEQYF

d_gene: TRBD1
v_gene: TRBV2
abundance: .
j_gene: TRBJ1-1
CDR3nt: TGTGCCAGCAGCCGGACAGGGAGGGACACTGAAGCTTTCTTT
CDR3aa: CASSRTGRDTEAFF

d_gene: .
v_gene: TRBV7-9
abundance: .
j_gene: TRBJ2-4
CDR3nt: TGTGCCAGCAGCTACGACGGAAACATTCAGTACTTC
CDR3aa: CASSYDGNIQYF

d_gene: .
v_gene: TRBV6-1
abundance: .
j_gene: TRBJ2-7
CDR3nt: TGTGCCAGCGCGACTTTGGGGGGATCCTACGAGCAGTACTTC
CDR3aa: CASATLGGSYEQYF

d_gene: .
v_gene: TRBV9
abundance: .
j_gene: TRBJ1-6
CDR3nt: TGTGCCAGCAGCGTGGGGACTAACAATTCACCCCTCCACTTT
CDR3aa: CASSVGTNNSPLHF

d_gene: .
v_gene: TRBV5-6
abundance: .
j_gene: TRBJ1-4
CDR3nt: TGTGCCAGCAGCTTGGGGGTAGGGGCGAATGAAAAACTGTTTTTT
CDR3aa: CASSLGVGANEKLFF

d_gene: TRBD1
v_gene: TRBV5-4
abundance: .
j_gene: TRBJ2-2
CDR3nt: TGTGCCAGCAGCCATGACAGGGGGCGACCCACGAACACCGGGGAGCTGTTTTTT
CDR3aa: CASSHDRGRPTNTGELFF

d_gene: TRBD1
v_gene: TRBV9
abundance: .
j_gene: TRBJ1-5
CDR3nt: TGTGCCAGAAGGGGGCAGGGATTAGATCAGCCCCAGCATTTT
CDR3aa: CARRGQGLDQPQHF

d_gene: TRBD2
v_gene: TRBV7-2
abundance: .
j_gene: TRBJ2-3
CDR3nt: TGTGCCAGCACCTCTGGGAGGGAGGGCAACACAGATACGCAGTATTTT
CDR3aa: CASTSGREGNTDTQYF

d_gene: .
v_gene: TRBV11-2
abundance: .
j_gene: TRBJ2-1
CDR3nt: TGTGCCAGCAGCTTAGATAAGGGAACCCTCTCCTACAATGAGCAGTTCTTC
CDR3aa: CASSLDKGTLSYNEQFF

d_gene: .
v_gene: TRBV15
abundance: .
j_gene: TRBJ2-1
CDR3nt: TGTGCCACCAGCACCCGAACTAGTCGGCAGTTCTTC
CDR3aa: CATSTRTSRQFF

d_gene: .
v_gene: TRBV15
abundance: .
j_gene: TRBJ2-7
CDR3nt: TGTGCCACCAGCAGAGATTGGCAGGGGAATTACGAGCAGTACTTC
CDR3aa: CATSRDWQGNYEQYF

d_gene: TRBD1
v_gene: TRBV28
abundance: .
j_gene: TRBJ1-5
CDR3nt: TGTGCCAGCAGTAAGACAGGGTTTGGCAATCAGCCCCAGCATTTT
CDR3aa: CASSKTGFGNQPQHF

d_gene: TRBD1
v_gene: TRBV4-3
abundance: .
j_gene: TRBJ2-3
CDR3nt: TGCGCCAGCAGCCAAGATGACAGGGTCACAGATACGCAGTATTTT
CDR3aa: CASSQDDRVTDTQYF

d_gene: TRBD2
v_gene: TRBV7-2
abundance: .
j_gene: TRBJ2-1
CDR3nt: TGTGCCAGCACTAGCGGATCATTCTCCTACAATGAGCAGTTCTTC
CDR3aa: CASTSGSFSYNEQFF

d_gene: .
v_gene: TRBV5-6
abundance: .
j_gene: TRBJ1-6
CDR3nt: TGTGCCAGCAGCTTGGACGCGCGGGGTTCACCCCTCCACTTT
CDR3aa: CASSLDARGSPLHF

d_gene: .
v_gene: TRBV6-1
abundance: few
j_gene: TRBJ1-5
CDR3nt: TGTGCCAGCAGTGGTGGGGATCAGCCCCAGCATTTT
CDR3aa: CASSGGDQPQHF

d_gene: .
v_gene: TRBV7-9
abundance: once
j_gene: TRBJ1-2
CDR3nt: TGTGCCAGCAGCTTAGGGACGGACTCGTCTGGCTACACCTTC
CDR3aa: CASSLGTDSSGYTF

d_gene: TRBD1
v_gene: TRBV2
abundance: .
j_gene: TRBJ2-7
CDR3nt: TGTGCCAGCCGAGAACAACTGGGACAGGGGAACGAGCAGTACTTC
CDR3aa: CASREQLGQGNEQYF

d_gene: TRBD2
v_gene: TRBV5-1
abundance: .
j_gene: TRBJ2-1
CDR3nt: TGCGCCAGCAGCTTGGGGCCACTAGCGGGAGACCTCGATGAGCAGTTCTTC
CDR3aa: CASSLGPLAGDLDEQFF

d_gene: TRBD1
v_gene: TRBV28
abundance: .
j_gene: TRBJ2-7
CDR3nt: TGTGCCAGCAGTTTCTGGGACAGGGGATACGAGCAGTACTTC
CDR3aa: CASSFWDRGYEQYF

d_gene: TRBD1
v_gene: TRBV5-8
abundance: .
j_gene: TRBJ2-5
CDR3nt: TGTGCCAGCAGGCGGACAGGTTCGTTGAAGACCCAGTACTTC
CDR3aa: CASRRTGSLKTQYF

d_gene: TRBD2
v_gene: TRBV6-1
abundance: .
j_gene: TRBJ2-7
CDR3nt: TGTGCCAGCTATATCGGACTAGGAGGGGAGCAGTACTTC
CDR3aa: CASYIGLGGEQYF